The sequence of this T cell receptor beta chain was determined in a study of T cell repertoires in cytomegalovirus infection. Study background: CMV infection together with matching HLA type was indicated by public TCR beta signatures.

Findings and limits, study-wide: HLA-C-restricted CMV-specific TCR beta clonotypes were dominant in the ex vivo response. Summed public TCR beta family frequency identified CMV carriers bearing the relevant HLA.

TCRdb processed the reads anew with MiXCR; each CDR3 protein has one entry. The table lists roughly 230,000 distinct CDR3 sequences, about 5.9% of them singletons. This clonotype was observed at least ten times. The antigen remains unidentified. This CDR3 has 15 residues. Trimming left V 9 bases short and J 4 bases short, with 21 bases between. CDR1 and CDR2 from the germline V gene are MNHEY and SVGAGI. What was sequenced was PBMCs. The gene calls are TRBV6-5 and TRBJ1-2; possible D gene TRBD1, 6 bases. The receptor comes from a human donor in good health (CMV status not recorded). Some clones in this sample may be carry-over from other donors' samples. The CDR3 spells CASQSKGGYGYGYTF. CDR3 coding DNA: TGTGCCAGTCAATCGAAGGGGGGGTACGGCTATGGCTACACCTTC.